Sequencing of this T cell receptor (beta chain) was carried out in a study of blood T cell repertoires in COVID-19. The overall study: Researchers got acute and convalescent COVID-19 samples from the United States, Italy and Spain. PBMCs, B-cell-depleted T cells, or T cells provided the cDNA or gDNA that made up the material.

The count of this clone is one. V shed 3 bases, J shed 8 bases, and the junction held 8 bases outside the gene matches. In germline, CDR1 is SEHNR, CDR2 FQNEAQ (reference sequence). The CDR3 contains 15 residues. Original processing methods: By means of reference gene primer amplification, nucleated cell counts were estimated. Generated by immunoSEQ multiplex PCR, the TCRdb table keeps only in-frame clones and is missing some. V, J and clone size were drawn from that table, and D and trimming were deduced from the DNA. The table records about 300,000 clones, over 70% of them present only once. Sequencing was carried out using peripheral blood. The chain recombines TRBV7-9 with TRBJ1-4, with TRBD1 matching 8 bases. The receptor was isolated from a woman aged 40 to 50 who had recovered from COVID-19. The CDR3: CASSFKGQGDEKLFF. CDR3 sequence (DNA): TGTGCCAGCAGCTTCAAAGGACAGGGAGACGAAAAACTGTTTTTT.